This TCR beta chain is from a study of identical twins. Each CDR3 protein gets one entry after TCRdb re-called the 5' RACE reads with MiXCR. The profile shows some 710,000 distinct CDR3 sequences, roughly 6% of them singletons. The CDR3 length is 17 residues. Per the germline V gene, CDR1 is SNHLY and CDR2 is FYNNEI. V gave up 6 bases and J gave up 8 bases; unmatched junction bases: 13. This clonotype was found a few times. The specimen sequenced was naive T cells sorted from blood. The chain employs TRBV2 and TRBJ2-1; 13 bases are shared with TRBD2. The source of this sequence is a man between 18 and 29 years old in good health. This CDR3 is CASSYYVLAGGNDEQFF. The CDR3 DNA reads as TGTGCCAGCAGCTATTACGTACTAGCGGGAGGGAACGATGAGCAGTTCTTC. Filled out from reference TRBV2 and TRBJ2-1, the complete variable domain reads EPEVTQTPSHQVTQMGQEVILRCVPISNHLYFYWYRQILGQKVEFLVSFYNNEISEKSEIFDDQFSVERPDGSNFTLKIRSTKLEDSAMYFCASSYYVLAGGNDEQFFGPGTRLTVL.